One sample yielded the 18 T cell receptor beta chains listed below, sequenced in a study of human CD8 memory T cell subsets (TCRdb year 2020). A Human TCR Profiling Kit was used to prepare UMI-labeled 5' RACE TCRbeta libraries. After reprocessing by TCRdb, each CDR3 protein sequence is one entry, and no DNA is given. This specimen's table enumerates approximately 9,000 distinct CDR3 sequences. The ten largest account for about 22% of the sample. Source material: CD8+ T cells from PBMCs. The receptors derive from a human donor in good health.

CDR3 protein: CASSLARTGGIDTQYF. The chain uses TRBV27 and TRBJ2-3; TCRdb lists TRBD1, though no DNA is available to test this call. Per germline, CDR1 MNHEY and CDR2 SMNVEV (reference sequence). The CDR3 has 16 amino acids.

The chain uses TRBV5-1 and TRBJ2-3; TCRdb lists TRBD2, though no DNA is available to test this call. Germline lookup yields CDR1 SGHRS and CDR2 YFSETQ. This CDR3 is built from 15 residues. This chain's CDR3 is CASSYLAAYTDTQYF.

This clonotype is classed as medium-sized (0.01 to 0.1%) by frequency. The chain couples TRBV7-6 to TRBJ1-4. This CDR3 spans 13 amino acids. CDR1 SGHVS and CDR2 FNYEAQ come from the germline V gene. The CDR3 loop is CASSLSLREKLFF.

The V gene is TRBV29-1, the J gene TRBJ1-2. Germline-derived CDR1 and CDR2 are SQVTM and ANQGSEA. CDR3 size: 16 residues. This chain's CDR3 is CSAGGSKGPSNYGYTF.

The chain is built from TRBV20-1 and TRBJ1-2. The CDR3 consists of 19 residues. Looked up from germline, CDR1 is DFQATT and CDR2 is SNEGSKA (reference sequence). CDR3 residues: CSARDNWASKIEGNYGYTF.

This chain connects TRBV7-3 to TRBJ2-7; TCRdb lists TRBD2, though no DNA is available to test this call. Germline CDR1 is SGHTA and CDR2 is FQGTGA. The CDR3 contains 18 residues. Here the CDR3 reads CASSLRSSGDSHSGEQYF.

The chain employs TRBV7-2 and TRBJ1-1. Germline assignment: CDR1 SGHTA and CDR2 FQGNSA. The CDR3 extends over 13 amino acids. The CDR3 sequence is CASRVTVNTEAFF.

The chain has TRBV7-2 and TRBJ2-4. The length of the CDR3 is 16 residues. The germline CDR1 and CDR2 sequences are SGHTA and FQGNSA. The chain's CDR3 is CASSLVGVVAKNIQYF.

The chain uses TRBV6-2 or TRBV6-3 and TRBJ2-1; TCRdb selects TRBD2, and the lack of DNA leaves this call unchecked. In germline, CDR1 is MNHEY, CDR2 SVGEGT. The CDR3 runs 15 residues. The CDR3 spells CASSYGLAGGYEQFF.

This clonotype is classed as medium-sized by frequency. The CDR3 spells CAGGSYSNQPQHF. The chain recombines TRBV19 with TRBJ1-5; TCRdb calls TRBD1, which cannot be checked without DNA. Germline V gene data show CDR1 as LNHDA and CDR2 as SQIVND (reference sequence). The CDR3 loop spans 13 amino acids.

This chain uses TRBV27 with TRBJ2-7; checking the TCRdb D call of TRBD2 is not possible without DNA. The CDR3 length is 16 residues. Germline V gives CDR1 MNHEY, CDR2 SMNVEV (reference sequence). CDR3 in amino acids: CASSHLDSLSSYEQYF.

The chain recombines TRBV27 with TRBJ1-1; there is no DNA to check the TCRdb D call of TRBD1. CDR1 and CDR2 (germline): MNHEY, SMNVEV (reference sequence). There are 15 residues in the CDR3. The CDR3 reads CASRTRTGGFLRAFF.

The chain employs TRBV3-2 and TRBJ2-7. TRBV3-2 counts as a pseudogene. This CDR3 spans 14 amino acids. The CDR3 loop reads CATSQEERFYEQYF.

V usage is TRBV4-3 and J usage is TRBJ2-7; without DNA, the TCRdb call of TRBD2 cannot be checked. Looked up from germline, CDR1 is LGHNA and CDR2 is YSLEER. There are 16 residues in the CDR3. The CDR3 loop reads CASSQDLTGGRSEQYF.

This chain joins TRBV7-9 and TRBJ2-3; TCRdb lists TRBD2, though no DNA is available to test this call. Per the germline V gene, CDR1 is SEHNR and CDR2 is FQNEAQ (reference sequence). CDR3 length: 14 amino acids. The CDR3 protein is CASSFEGGTDTQYF. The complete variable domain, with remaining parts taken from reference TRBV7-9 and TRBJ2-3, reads DTGVSQNPRHKITKRGQNVTFRCDPISEHNRLYWYRQTLGQGPEFLTYFQNEAQLEKSRLLSDRFSAERPKGSFSTLEIQRTEQGDSAMYLCASSFEGGTDTQYFGPGTRLTVL.

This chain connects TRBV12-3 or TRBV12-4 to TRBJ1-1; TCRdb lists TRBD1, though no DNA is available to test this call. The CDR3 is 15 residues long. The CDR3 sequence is CASSPEQGSMQGAFF.

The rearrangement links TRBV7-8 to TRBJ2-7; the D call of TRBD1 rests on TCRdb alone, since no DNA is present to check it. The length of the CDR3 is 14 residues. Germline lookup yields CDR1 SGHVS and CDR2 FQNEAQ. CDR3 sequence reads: CASSFLAGAEEQYF.

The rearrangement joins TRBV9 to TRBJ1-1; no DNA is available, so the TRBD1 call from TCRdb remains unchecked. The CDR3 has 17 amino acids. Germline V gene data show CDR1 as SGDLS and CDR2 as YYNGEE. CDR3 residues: CASSAAETETMNTEAFF.